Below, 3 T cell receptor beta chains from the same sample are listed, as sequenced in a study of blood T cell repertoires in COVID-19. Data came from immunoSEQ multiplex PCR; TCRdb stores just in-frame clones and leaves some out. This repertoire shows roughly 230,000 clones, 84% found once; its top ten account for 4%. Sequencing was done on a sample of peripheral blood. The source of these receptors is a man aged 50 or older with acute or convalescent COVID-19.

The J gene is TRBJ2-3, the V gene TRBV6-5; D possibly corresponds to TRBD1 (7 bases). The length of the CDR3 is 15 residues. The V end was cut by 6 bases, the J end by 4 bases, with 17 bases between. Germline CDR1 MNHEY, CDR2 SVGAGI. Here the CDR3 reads CASSRTDRRADTQYF. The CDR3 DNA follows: TGTGCCAGCAGCCGCACGGACAGGAGGGCAGATACGCAGTATTTT.

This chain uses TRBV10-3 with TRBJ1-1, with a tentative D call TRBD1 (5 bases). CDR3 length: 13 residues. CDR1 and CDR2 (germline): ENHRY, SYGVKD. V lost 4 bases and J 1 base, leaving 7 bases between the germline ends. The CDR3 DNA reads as TGTGCCATCAGTGGGGGCGGGAACACTGAAGCTTTCTTT. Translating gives CAISGGGNTEAFF.

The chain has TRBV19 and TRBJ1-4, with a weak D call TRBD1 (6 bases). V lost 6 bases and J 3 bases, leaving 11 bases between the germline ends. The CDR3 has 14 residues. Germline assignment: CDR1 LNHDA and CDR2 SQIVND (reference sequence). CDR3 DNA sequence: TGTGCCAGTAGCGATCGGACAGCTAATGAAAAACTGTTTTTT. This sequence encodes CASSDRTANEKLFF. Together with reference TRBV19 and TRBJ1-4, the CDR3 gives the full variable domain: DGGITQSPKYLFRKEGQNVTLSCEQNLNHDAMYWYRQDPGQGLRLIYYSQIVNDFQKGDIAEGYSVSREKKESFPLTVTSAQKNPTAFYLCASSDRTANEKLFFGSGTQLSVL.